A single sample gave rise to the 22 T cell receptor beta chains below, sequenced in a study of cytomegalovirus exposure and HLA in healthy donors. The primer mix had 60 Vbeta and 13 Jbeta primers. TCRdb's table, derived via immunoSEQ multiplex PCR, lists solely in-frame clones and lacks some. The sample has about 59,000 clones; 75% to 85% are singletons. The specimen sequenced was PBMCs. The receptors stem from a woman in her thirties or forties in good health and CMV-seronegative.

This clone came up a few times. The DNA of the CDR3 is TGTGCCAGCAGTTTCGGACAGGGAGAGGCCAATCAGCCCCAGCATTTT. It specifies CASSFGQGEANQPQHF. The chain combines TRBV28 with TRBJ1-5; 8 bases map to TRBD1. The CDR3 runs 16 residues. Germline assignment: CDR1 MDHEN and CDR2 SYDVKM. After removal of 3 bases from V and 3 bases from J, the junction contained 7 bases not matched to a gene.

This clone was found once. CDR3 nucleotides: TGTGCCAGCAGCAGGGGGCAAGTGACGAGGGGTGACATTCAGTACTTC. Its translation is CASSRGQVTRGDIQYF. The rearrangement joins TRBV7-9 to TRBJ2-4, with 7 bases that match TRBD1. Germline CDR1 and CDR2: SEHNR and FQNEAQ (reference sequence). After removal of 5 bases from V and 8 bases from J, the junction contained 15 bases not matched to a gene. This CDR3 is built from 16 residues.

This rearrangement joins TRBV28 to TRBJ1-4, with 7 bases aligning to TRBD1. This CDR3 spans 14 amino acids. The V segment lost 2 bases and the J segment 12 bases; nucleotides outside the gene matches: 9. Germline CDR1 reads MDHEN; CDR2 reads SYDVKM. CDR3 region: CASSLADRRTQLFF. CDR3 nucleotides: TGTGCCAGCAGTTTAGCGGACAGGCGAACTCAACTGTTTTTT.

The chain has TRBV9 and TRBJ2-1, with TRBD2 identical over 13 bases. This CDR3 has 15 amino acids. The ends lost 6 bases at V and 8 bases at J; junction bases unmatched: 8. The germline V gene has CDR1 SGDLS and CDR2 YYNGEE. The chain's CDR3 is CASNGGTSGNYEQFF. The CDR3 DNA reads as TGTGCCAGCAACGGTGGGACTAGCGGGAACTATGAGCAGTTCTTC.

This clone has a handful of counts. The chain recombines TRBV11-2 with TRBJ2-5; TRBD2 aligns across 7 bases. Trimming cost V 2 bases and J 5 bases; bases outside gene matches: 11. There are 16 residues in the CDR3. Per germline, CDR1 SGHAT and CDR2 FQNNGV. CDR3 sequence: CASSLPIAGVRETQYF. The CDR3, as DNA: TGTGCCAGCAGCTTACCTATTGCGGGAGTGCGGGAGACCCAGTACTTC.

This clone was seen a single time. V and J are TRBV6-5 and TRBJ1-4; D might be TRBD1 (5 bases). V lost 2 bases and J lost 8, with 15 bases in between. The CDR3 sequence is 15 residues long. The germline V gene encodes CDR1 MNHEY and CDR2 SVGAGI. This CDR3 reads CASSYVEGSGEKLFF. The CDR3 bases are TGTGCCAGCAGTTACGTGGAGGGGTCGGGGGAAAAACTGTTTTTT.

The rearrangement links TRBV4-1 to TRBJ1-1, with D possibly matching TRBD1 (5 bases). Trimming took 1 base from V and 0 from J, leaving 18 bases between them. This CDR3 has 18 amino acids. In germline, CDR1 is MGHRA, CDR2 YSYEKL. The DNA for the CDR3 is TGCGCCAGCAGCCAAGTGGTTGAGGGTTCGGGGGTGAACACTGAAGCTTTCTTT. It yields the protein CASSQVVEGSGVNTEAFF.

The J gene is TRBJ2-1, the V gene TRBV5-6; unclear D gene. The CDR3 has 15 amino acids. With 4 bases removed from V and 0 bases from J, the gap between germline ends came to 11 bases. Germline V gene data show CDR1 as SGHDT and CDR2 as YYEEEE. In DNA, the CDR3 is TGTGCCAGCAGCACGACTGTTAGCTCCTACAATGAGCAGTTCTTC. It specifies CASSTTVSSYNEQFF.

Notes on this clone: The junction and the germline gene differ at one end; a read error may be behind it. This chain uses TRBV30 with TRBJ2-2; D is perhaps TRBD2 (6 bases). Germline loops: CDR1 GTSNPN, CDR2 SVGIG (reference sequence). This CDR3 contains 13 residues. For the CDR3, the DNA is TGTGCCTGGAGTGTACAGAACACCGGGGGGCTGTTTTTT. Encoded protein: CAWSVQNTGGLFF.

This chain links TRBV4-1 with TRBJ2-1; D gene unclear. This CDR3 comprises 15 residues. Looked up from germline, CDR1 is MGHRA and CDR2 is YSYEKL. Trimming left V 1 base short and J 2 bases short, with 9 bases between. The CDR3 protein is CASSQAKGAYNEQFF. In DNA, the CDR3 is TGCGCCAGCAGCCAAGCGAAAGGAGCCTACAATGAGCAGTTCTTC.

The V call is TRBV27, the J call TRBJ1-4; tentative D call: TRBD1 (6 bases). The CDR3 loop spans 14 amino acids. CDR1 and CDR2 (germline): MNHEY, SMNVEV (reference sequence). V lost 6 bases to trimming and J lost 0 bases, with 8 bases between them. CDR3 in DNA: TGTGCCAGCAGAACAGGGACAACTAATGAAAAACTGTTTTTT. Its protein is CASRTGTTNEKLFF.

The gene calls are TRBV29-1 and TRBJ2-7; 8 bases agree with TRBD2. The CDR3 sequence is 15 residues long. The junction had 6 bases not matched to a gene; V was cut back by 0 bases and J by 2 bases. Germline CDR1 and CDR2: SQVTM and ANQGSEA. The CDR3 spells CSVEDGLAGPYEQYF. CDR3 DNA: TGCAGCGTTGAAGACGGGCTAGCGGGCCCCTACGAGCAGTACTTC.

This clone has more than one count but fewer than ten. CDR3 sequence: CASSLQGREDAEQYF. The CDR3 DNA sequence: TGTGCCAGCAGCCTCCAGGGGCGGGAGGACGCCGAGCAGTACTTC. V is TRBV7-2 and J is TRBJ2-7; 8 nucleotides align to TRBD2. The CDR3 spans 15 residues. V shed 5 bases and J 6 bases; nucleotides not matched to a gene: 12. The V gene's germline CDR1 is SGHTA and CDR2 FQGNSA.

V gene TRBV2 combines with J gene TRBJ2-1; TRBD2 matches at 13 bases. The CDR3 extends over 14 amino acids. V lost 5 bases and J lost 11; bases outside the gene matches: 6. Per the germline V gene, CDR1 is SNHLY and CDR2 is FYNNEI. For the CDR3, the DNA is TGTGCCAGCAGTTCAACGACTAGCGGGGGGAAGCAGTTCTTC. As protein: CASSSTTSGGKQFF.

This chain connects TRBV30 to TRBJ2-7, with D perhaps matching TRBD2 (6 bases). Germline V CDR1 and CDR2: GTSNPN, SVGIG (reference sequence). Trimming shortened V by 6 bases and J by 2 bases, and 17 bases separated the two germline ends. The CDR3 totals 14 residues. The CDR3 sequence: CACGVRRATYEQYF. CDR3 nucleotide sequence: TGTGCCTGCGGGGTGCGGAGGGCGACCTACGAGCAGTACTTC. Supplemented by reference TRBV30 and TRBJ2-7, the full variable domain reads SQTIHQWPATLVQPVGSPLSLECTVEGTSNPNLYWYRQAAGRGLQLLFYSVGIGQISSEVPQNLSASRPQDRQFILSSKKLLLSDSGFYLCACGVRRATYEQYFGPGTRLTVT.

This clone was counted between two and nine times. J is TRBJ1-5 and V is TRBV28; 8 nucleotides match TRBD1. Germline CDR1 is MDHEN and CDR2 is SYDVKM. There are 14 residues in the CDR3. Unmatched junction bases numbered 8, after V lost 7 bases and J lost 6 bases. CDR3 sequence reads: CASKRQGLVQPQHF. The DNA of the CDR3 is TGTGCCAGCAAACGACAGGGGTTAGTTCAGCCCCAGCATTTT.

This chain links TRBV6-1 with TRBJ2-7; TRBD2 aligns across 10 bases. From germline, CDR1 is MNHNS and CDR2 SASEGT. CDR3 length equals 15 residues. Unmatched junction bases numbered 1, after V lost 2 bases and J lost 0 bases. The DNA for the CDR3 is TGTGCCAGCAGTGAACTAGCGGGGGCCTCCTACGAGCAGTACTTC. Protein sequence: CASSELAGASYEQYF.

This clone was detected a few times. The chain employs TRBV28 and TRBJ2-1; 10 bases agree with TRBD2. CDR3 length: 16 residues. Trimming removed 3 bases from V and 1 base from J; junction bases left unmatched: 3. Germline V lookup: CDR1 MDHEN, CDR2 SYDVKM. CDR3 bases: TGTGCCAGCAGTTTTCTAGCGGGAGAATCCTACAATGAGCAGTTCTTC. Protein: CASSFLAGESYNEQFF.

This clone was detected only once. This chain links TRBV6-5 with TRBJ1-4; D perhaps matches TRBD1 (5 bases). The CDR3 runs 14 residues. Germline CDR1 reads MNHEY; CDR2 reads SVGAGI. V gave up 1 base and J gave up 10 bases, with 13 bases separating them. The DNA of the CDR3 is TGTGCCAGCAGTTACTTGGGTGGACAAGGAAAACTGTTTTTT. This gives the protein CASSYLGGQGKLFF.

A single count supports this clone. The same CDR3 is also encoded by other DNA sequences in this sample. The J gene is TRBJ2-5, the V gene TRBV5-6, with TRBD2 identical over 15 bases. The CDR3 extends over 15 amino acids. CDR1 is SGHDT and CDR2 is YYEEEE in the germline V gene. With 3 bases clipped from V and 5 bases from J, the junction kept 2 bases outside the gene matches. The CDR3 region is CASSWGLAGGETQYF. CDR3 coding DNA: TGTGCCAGCAGCTGGGGACTAGCGGGAGGCGAGACCCAGTACTTC.

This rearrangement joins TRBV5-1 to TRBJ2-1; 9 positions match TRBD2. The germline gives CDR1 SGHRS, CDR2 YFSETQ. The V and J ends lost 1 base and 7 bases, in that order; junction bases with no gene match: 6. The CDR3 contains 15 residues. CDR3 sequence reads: CASSLTAGGYNEQFF. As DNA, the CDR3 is TGCGCCAGCAGCTTGACTGCGGGAGGGTATAATGAGCAGTTCTTC.

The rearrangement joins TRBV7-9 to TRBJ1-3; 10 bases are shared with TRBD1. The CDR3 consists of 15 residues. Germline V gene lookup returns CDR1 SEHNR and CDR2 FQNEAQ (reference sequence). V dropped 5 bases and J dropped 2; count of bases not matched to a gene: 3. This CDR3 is CASSTDRGPGNTIYF. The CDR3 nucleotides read TGTGCCAGCAGCACAGACAGGGGGCCTGGAAACACCATATATTTT.